Below are 25 T cell receptor beta chains sequenced from a single sample in a study of T cell responses to AZD1222 COVID-19 vaccine. The protocol was immunoSEQ multiplex PCR, while the TCRdb copy is restricted to in-frame clones and leaves out a portion. In the table there are some 150,000 clones, around 94% of which are singletons. Sample: peripheral blood, taken on day 0 of AZD1222 vaccination. The source of these receptors is an adult in good health.

The chain recombines TRBV27 with TRBJ2-2; D gene unclear. The germline V gene has CDR1 MNHEY and CDR2 SMNVEV (reference sequence). V was trimmed by 1 base and J by 2 bases, leaving 8 bases between them. The CDR3 length is 15 residues. The CDR3 loop reads CASSLWLPNTGELFF. In DNA form, the CDR3 reads TGTGCCAGCAGTTTATGGCTGCCTAACACCGGGGAGCTGTTTTTT.

The rearrangement uses TRBV28 and TRBJ1-2; TRBD1 matches 8 bases. Germline CDR1 is MDHEN and CDR2 is SYDVKM. The CDR3 sequence is 13 residues long. J was trimmed by 2 bases and V by 6 bases; bases with no gene match: 2. This CDR3 reads CASSRTGNYGYTF. CDR3 coding DNA: TGTGCCAGCAGCAGGACAGGGAACTATGGCTACACCTTC.

The chain joins TRBV5-4 to TRBJ1-4; 10 bases align to TRBD1. Trimming took 0 bases from V and 6 from J; bases not matched to a gene: 2. This CDR3 contains 15 residues. The V gene's germline CDR1 is SGHNT and CDR2 YYREEE (reference sequence). CDR3 sequence (DNA): TGTGCCAGCAGCTTGGGACAGGGGGCATATGAAAAACTGTTTTTT. Translation: CASSLGQGAYEKLFF.

V usage is TRBV19 and J usage is TRBJ1-3; maybe TRBD1 (5 bases). The germline CDR1 and CDR2 sequences are LNHDA and SQIVND (reference sequence). This CDR3 has 19 residues. Trimming took 4 bases from V and 1 from J, leaving 23 bases between them. The CDR3 sequence is CASSTRGPGAGPSGNTIYF. Here the CDR3 DNA reads TGTGCCAGTAGTACCCGAGGCCCTGGAGCGGGGCCTTCTGGAAACACCATATATTTT. Filled out from reference TRBV19 and TRBJ1-3, the complete variable domain reads DGGITQSPKYLFRKEGQNVTLSCEQNLNHDAMYWYRQDPGQGLRLIYYSQIVNDFQKGDIAEGYSVSREKKESFPLTVTSAQKNPTAFYLCASSTRGPGAGPSGNTIYFGEGSWLTVV.

The rearrangement uses TRBV5-5 and TRBJ1-4, with 8 bases lining up with TRBD1. The CDR3 sequence is 14 residues long. The V gene end was trimmed by 0 bases and the J gene end by 6 bases; junction bases not matched to a gene: 1. CDR1 is SGHKS and CDR2 is YYEKEE in the germline V gene (reference sequence). CDR3 protein: CASSLGQGYEKLFF. In nucleotides, the CDR3 is TGTGCCAGCAGCTTGGGACAGGGGTATGAAAAACTGTTTTTT.

This chain links TRBV5-1 with TRBJ2-5, with TRBD1 matching 7 bases. Germline CDR1 reads SGHRS; CDR2 reads YFSETQ. Trimming cost V 0 bases and J 7 bases; bases outside gene matches: 9. This CDR3 region has 15 residues. The CDR3 is CASSLEGTALGTQYF. The DNA for the CDR3 is TGCGCCAGCAGCTTGGAAGGGACAGCCTTGGGGACCCAGTACTTC.

This clone was seen at least ten times. The chain has TRBV24-1 and TRBJ1-2; no clear D. This CDR3 comprises 14 residues. The V end was cut by 7 bases, the J end by 4 bases, with 15 bases between. Germline CDR1 and CDR2: KGHDR and SFDVKD. CDR3: CATSPSGTVYGYTF. CDR3 nucleotide sequence: TGTGCCACCAGCCCATCAGGAACCGTCTATGGCTACACCTTC.

This chain joins TRBV7-9 and TRBJ2-1, with 10 bases fitting TRBD2. CDR1 SEHNR and CDR2 FQNEAQ come from the germline V gene (reference sequence). With 7 bases clipped from V and 3 bases from J, the junction kept 6 bases outside the gene matches. The CDR3 is 15 residues long. This CDR3 reads CASTGGLANYNEQFF. CDR3 coding DNA: TGTGCCAGCACAGGGGGACTAGCGAACTACAATGAGCAGTTCTTC.

V gene TRBV7-2 combines with J gene TRBJ1-1; a possible D gene is TRBD1 (5 bases). The CDR3 loop spans 15 amino acids. V gave up 5 bases and J gave up 11 bases, with 24 bases separating them. Germline CDR1 is SGHTA and CDR2 is FQGNSA. DNA for the CDR3: TGTGCCAGCAGCGTCAATGGGGGGATTTTGGTTGGCGCTTTCTTT. It yields the protein CASSVNGGILVGAFF.

This clone has a single count. The chain couples TRBV5-8 to TRBJ2-5; TRBD2 might be the D (5 bases). V was trimmed by 0 bases and J by 5 bases, leaving 11 bases between them. Germline V CDR1 and CDR2: SGHTS, YDEGEE. The CDR3 extends over 14 amino acids. CDR3 coding DNA: TGTGCCAGCAGCTTGGGATATGGGGAGGAGACCCAGTACTTC. Protein sequence: CASSLGYGEETQYF. Supplemented by reference TRBV5-8 and TRBJ2-5, the full variable domain reads EAGVTQSPTHLIKTRGQQATLRCSPISGHTSVYWYQQALGLGLQFLLWYDEGEERNRGNFPPRFSGRQFPNYSSELNVNALELEDSALYLCASSLGYGEETQYFGPGTRLLVL.

The chain has TRBV6-5 and TRBJ1-1; the match to TRBD1 covers 9 bases. Germline trimming cut 7 bases from V and 4 bases from J; bases unmatched to any gene: 7. This CDR3 comprises 14 residues. The germline CDR1 and CDR2 sequences are MNHEY and SVGAGI. The CDR3 reads CASIAPTGGTEAFF. Written as DNA, the CDR3 is TGTGCCAGCATAGCCCCGACAGGGGGCACTGAAGCTTTCTTT.

This CDR3 reads CASSLEQALGTQYF. The CDR3 nucleotides read TGTGCCAGCAGCTTAGAACAGGCCCTGGGGACCCAGTACTTC. The chain has TRBV7-2 and TRBJ2-5; D may be TRBD1 (5 bases). V gave up 1 base and J gave up 7 bases, with 13 bases separating them. Germline V gene data show CDR1 as SGHTA and CDR2 as FQGNSA. This CDR3 is built from 14 residues.

The V gene is TRBV12-3 or TRBV12-4, the J gene TRBJ2-1; no firm D call. The CDR3 totals 13 residues. Trimming shortened V by 6 bases and J by 8 bases, and 14 bases separated the two germline ends. The CDR3: CASRNLGGYEQFF. In nucleotides, the CDR3 is TGTGCCAGCAGAAATTTGGGTGGGTATGAGCAGTTCTTC.

The J gene is TRBJ1-5, the V gene TRBV9, with 7 bases identical to TRBD1. Germline CDR1 is SGDLS and CDR2 is YYNGEE. The CDR3 loop spans 16 amino acids. The trim removed 3 bases at V and 6 bases at J, leaving 12 bases unmatched. The CDR3 nucleotides are TGTGCCAGCAGCGAGTCCGGACAGGTGGTAGGTCAGCCCCAGCATTTT. Encoded protein: CASSESGQVVGQPQHF.

The chain is built from TRBV23-1 and TRBJ2-2, with no clear D. TRBV23-1 is marked as an open reading frame, function uncertain. The ends were cut back, 0 bases at V and 2 bases at J, with 13 bases in the middle. This CDR3 comprises 17 residues. CDR3 in DNA: TGCGCCAGCAGTCAATCGTTCAAGGTAGGCAACACCGGGGAGCTGTTTTTT. Encoded protein: CASSQSFKVGNTGELFF.

This chain joins TRBV5-1 and TRBJ2-5; a weak D match, TRBD1 (6 bases). The CDR3 consists of 15 residues. CDR1 and CDR2 from the germline V gene are SGHRS and YFSETQ. V was clipped by 9 bases and J by 1 base, with 19 bases between them. CDR3 loop: CATYVGAGAQETQYF. In DNA, the CDR3 is TGCGCCACGTACGTTGGGGCAGGGGCCCAAGAGACCCAGTACTTC.

The genes are TRBV5-4 and TRBJ1-5; D call uncertain. This CDR3 is built from 13 residues. Trimming took 0 bases from V and 7 from J, leaving 8 bases between them. Germline assignment: CDR1 SGHNT and CDR2 YYREEE (reference sequence). CDR3 nucleotides: TGTGCCAGCAGCTTGGATGGCGAACAGCCCCAGCATTTT. This encodes CASSLDGEQPQHF.

The V call is TRBV10-3, the J call TRBJ2-1; D possibly corresponds to TRBD2 (5 bases). The CDR3 sequence is 15 residues long. V dropped 3 bases and J dropped 0 bases, with 9 bases sitting between them. The V gene's germline CDR1 is ENHRY and CDR2 SYGVKD. The DNA of the CDR3 is TGTGCCATCAGTGAAGCCGGGATCTCCTACAATGAGCAGTTCTTC. Residues: CAISEAGISYNEQFF.

The rearrangement uses TRBV3-1 (or the pseudogene TRBV3-2) and TRBJ1-2, with 9 bases that match TRBD1. The length of the CDR3 is 12 residues. V shed 6 bases and J 5 bases; nucleotides not matched to a gene: 1. Germline values: CDR1 LGHDT, CDR2 YNNKEL (reference sequence). CDR3: CASRTGGYGYTF. As DNA, the CDR3 is TGTGCCAGCAGGACAGGGGGATATGGCTACACCTTC.

The chain employs TRBV9 and TRBJ2-5; D call uncertain. V was clipped by 0 bases and J by 4 bases, with 13 bases between them. The CDR3 is made up of 15 amino acids. In germline, CDR1 is SGDLS, CDR2 YYNGEE. In nucleotides, the CDR3 is TGTGCCAGCAGCGTAGCTTCAGTACGTACAGAGACCCAGTACTTC. It encodes CASSVASVRTETQYF.

The V and J genes are TRBV5-1 and TRBJ2-3; 9 nucleotides line up with TRBD2. The CDR3 has 16 amino acids. Losses at the gene ends were 0 bases for V and 0 bases for J; bases not matched to a gene: 2. Germline lookup yields CDR1 SGHRS and CDR2 YFSETQ. In DNA form, the CDR3 reads TGCGCCAGCAGCTTGGGGCTAGCGGGGAGCACAGATACGCAGTATTTT. Protein product: CASSLGLAGSTDTQYF.

This clone was observed a few times. V gene TRBV9 combines with J gene TRBJ2-3, with TRBD1 as a possible D gene (6 bases). This CDR3 has 16 residues. Germline CDR1 is SGDLS and CDR2 is YYNGEE. Between the trimmed V and J ends, which lost 3 bases and 2 bases, there was a span of 16 bases. CDR3 sequence reads: CASSAPLRGNTDTQYF. Written as DNA, the CDR3 is TGTGCCAGCAGCGCACCTCTCAGGGGAAACACAGATACGCAGTATTTT.

This chain joins TRBV7-2 and TRBJ1-2; D may be TRBD1 (6 bases). The CDR3 covers 13 residues. Germline V gene data show CDR1 as SGHTA and CDR2 as FQGNSA. The V end lost 2 bases, the J end lost 5 bases, and 9 bases lay between the germline ends. The CDR3 bases are TGTGCCAGCAGCTTAAGACAGGTTTATGGCTACACCTTC. Residues: CASSLRQVYGYTF.

The chain links TRBV25-1 to TRBJ2-5; 10 positions match TRBD1. V lost 5 bases, J lost 5 bases, and 11 bases stayed unmatched. The germline gives CDR1 MGHDK, CDR2 SYGVNS. The CDR3 covers 16 residues. The CDR3 spells CASSPRYGGQGETQYF. The CDR3, as DNA: TGTGCCAGCAGTCCCAGATACGGGGGACAGGGGGAGACCCAGTACTTC.

The chain uses TRBV2 and TRBJ1-3, with D hard to call. The germline CDR1 and CDR2 sequences are SNHLY and FYNNEI. Trimming shortened V by 6 bases and J by 2 bases, and 14 bases separated the two germline ends. CDR3 length equals 15 residues. The CDR3 nucleotides read TGTGCCAGCAGCGGTCAAGGTGGGCCTGGAAACACCATATATTTT. Its protein product is CASSGQGGPGNTIYF. The full variable domain, rest sourced from reference TRBV2 and TRBJ1-3, is EPEVTQTPSHQVTQMGQEVILRCVPISNHLYFYWYRQILGQKVEFLVSFYNNEISEKSEIFDDQFSVERPDGSNFTLKIRSTKLEDSAMYFCASSGQGGPGNTIYFGEGSWLTVV.